This T cell receptor (beta chain) came from a study of T-cell memory formation after mild COVID-19. Whole-study context: Among the donors, TCR clusters were largely specific to each donor.

General observations from the study: Clones which contracted sat mainly in CM and EM if CD4+, and in EMRA if CD8+.

This CDR3 is 15 amino acids long. Trimming removed 0 bases from V and 3 bases from J; junction bases left unmatched: 8. CDR1 is DFQATT and CDR2 is SNEGSKA in the germline V gene (reference sequence). 5'RACE with constant-segment primers yielded barcoded, UMI-tagged TCR alpha and TCR beta cDNA libraries. Each CDR3 protein is one row after TCRdb ran MiXCR on the 5' RACE reads. This table holds hundreds of thousands of distinct CDR3 sequences, about 18% found once. Note on this clonotype: Its antigen is not known.

Input material: PBMCs or a T cell subset sorted from them (not recorded which). The TCR was taken from an adult woman who had mild COVID-19 (a few samples of this study predate the infection). Cell type and time point are not known. The chain employs TRBV20-1 and TRBJ2-7; 7 nucleotides align to TRBD2. The CDR3 is CSARDGGASGYEQYF. The CDR3 nucleotides are TGCAGTGCTAGAGATGGAGGGGCTAGCGGCTACGAGCAGTACTTC.